The clone carrying this T cell receptor beta chain was detected many times. Genomic DNA (from each subset) was split evenly across several immunoSEQ plates. Data came from immunoSEQ multiplex PCR; TCRdb stores just in-frame clones and leaves some out. The sample yields about half a million clones, approximately 78% seen once. Genomic DNA of unsorted samples came from roughly 90 million PBMCs. This sample is part of a study of shared clonotypes between healthy human individuals. Study at large: Donors, aged 18 to 49, were two women and a few men.

Germline loops: CDR1 SGHVS, CDR2 FNYEAQ. The germline V and J ends were trimmed by 5 bases and 0 bases, with 15 bases remaining between them. The CDR3 is 16 residues long. The V and J genes are TRBV7-6 and TRBJ2-3, with D possibly called TRBD1 or TRBD2 (6 bases each). This receptor was obtained from a woman aged 40 to 50 in good health. Some clones in this sample may be carry-over from other donors' samples. Sequenced sample: PBMCs. Written as DNA, the CDR3 is TGTGCCAGCAGCAGATCAACAGGGACTAGCACAGATACGCAGTATTTT. It codes for CASSRSTGTSTDTQYF.